A single sample gave rise to the 29 T cell receptor beta chains below, sequenced in a study of technical replicates of blood from several donors. The repertoire was sequenced with immunoSEQ multiplex PCR; TCRdb's copy has only in-frame clones and lacks some. Here the sample spans about 80,000 clones, roughly 98% being singletons. The sample comprised T cells isolated from PBMCs. These receptors were taken from a human donor in good health.

This chain connects TRBV6-5 to TRBJ1-4; D possibly corresponds to TRBD1 (5 bases). Per germline, CDR1 MNHEY and CDR2 SVGAGI. Trimming cost V 6 bases and J 7 bases, with 18 bases left between them. CDR3 size: 15 residues. This chain's CDR3 is CASSRGTREIEKLFF. In DNA form, the CDR3 reads TGTGCCAGCAGCCGAGGGACGCGGGAAATTGAAAAACTGTTTTTT.

This chain uses TRBV9 with TRBJ1-2; 10 nucleotides agree with TRBD1. Trimming at V came to 2 bases and at J to 8 bases, leaving 3 bases not matched to a gene. This CDR3 is 13 amino acids long. Germline assignment: CDR1 SGDLS and CDR2 YYNGEE. The CDR3 region has the DNA TGTGCCAGCAGCGTCTGGACAGGGGGAGGCTACACCTTC. Its protein is CASSVWTGGGYTF.

The gene calls are TRBV25-1 and TRBJ1-2; 8 positions agree with TRBD1. The CDR3 has 14 amino acids. V dropped 6 bases and J dropped 9; count of bases not matched to a gene: 12. Looked up from germline, CDR1 is MGHDK and CDR2 is SYGVNS. CDR3 DNA sequence: TGTGCCAGCAGCCCGGACAGGGCGCCGAGTAGCTACACCTTC. Protein: CASSPDRAPSSYTF.

The rearrangement uses TRBV28 and TRBJ1-2, with a tentative D call TRBD1 (5 bases). Between the trimmed V and J ends, which lost 9 bases and 8 bases, there was a span of 16 bases. The germline gives CDR1 MDHEN, CDR2 SYDVKM. This CDR3 has 12 residues. The CDR3 DNA reads TGTGCCAGTAACAGGCGGGAGTACGGCTACACCTTC. This encodes CASNRREYGYTF.

This clone was recorded only once. The chain links TRBV7-9 to TRBJ2-4, with D perhaps matching TRBD2 (6 bases). V lost 1 base to trimming and J lost 10 bases, with 17 bases between them. This CDR3 has 15 residues. Germline CDR1 reads SEHNR; CDR2 reads FQNEAQ (reference sequence). The CDR3 loop reads CASSLVLAAKEIQYF. The CDR3 DNA reads as TGTGCCAGCAGCTTAGTATTAGCGGCCAAGGAAATTCAGTACTTC.

The chain carries TRBV5-1 and TRBJ2-7; D possibly corresponds to TRBD1 (5 bases). V was pared by 0 bases and J by 3 bases, with 7 bases between. CDR1 SGHRS and CDR2 YFSETQ come from the germline V gene. The CDR3 loop spans 13 amino acids. The CDR3 nucleotides read TGCGCCAGCAGCTTGGGACAGTACTACGAGCAGTACTTC. This encodes CASSLGQYYEQYF.

This rearrangement joins TRBV11-1 to TRBJ2-5; maybe TRBD1 (7 bases). The germline V gene has CDR1 SGHAT and CDR2 FQDESV (reference sequence). The length of the CDR3 is 14 residues. Trimming shortened V by 5 bases and J by 4 bases, and 14 bases separated the two germline ends. The CDR3 sequence: CASSTGGTAETQYF. Here the CDR3 DNA reads TGTGCCAGCAGCACTGGAGGGACAGCAGAGACCCAGTACTTC.

V usage is TRBV4-1 and J usage is TRBJ1-1; maybe TRBD1 (5 bases). Germline V gene data show CDR1 as MGHRA and CDR2 as YSYEKL. V shed 0 bases and J shed 3 bases, with 11 bases lying between them. This CDR3 spans 15 amino acids. The CDR3 DNA reads as TGCGCCAGCAGCCAAGATCCCAGGGCAGACACTGAAGCTTTCTTT. It specifies CASSQDPRADTEAFF.

The chain is built from TRBV9 and TRBJ1-5; possibly TRBD1 for D (5 bases). V lost 5 bases, J lost 3 bases, and 9 bases lay in between. Per germline, CDR1 SGDLS and CDR2 YYNGEE. The length of the CDR3 is 13 residues. CDR3 sequence reads: CASSGGHNQPQHF. The DNA for the CDR3 is TGTGCCAGCAGTGGCGGACACAATCAGCCCCAGCATTTT.

The V and J genes are TRBV29-1 and TRBJ1-5; TRBD1 matches at 7 bases. Germline CDR1 and CDR2: SQVTM and ANQGSEA. This CDR3 region has 13 residues. V lost 6 bases to trimming and J lost 0 bases; unmatched junction nucleotides: 2. The CDR3 loop is CSVGTDSNQPQHF. Written as DNA, the CDR3 is TGCAGCGTCGGGACAGATAGCAATCAGCCCCAGCATTTT. The variable domain in full, completed from reference TRBV29-1 and TRBJ1-5, reads SAVISQKPSRDICQRGTSLTIQCQVDSQVTMMFWYRQQPGQSLTLIATANQGSEATYESGFVIDKFPISRPNLTFSTLTVSNMSPEDSSIYLCSVGTDSNQPQHFGDGTRLSIL.

This clone was found a few times. This chain uses TRBV13 with TRBJ2-7; 11 bases align to TRBD2. Looked up from germline, CDR1 is PRHDT and CDR2 is FYEKMQ (reference sequence). Trimming cost V 2 bases and J 2 bases; bases outside gene matches: 23. The CDR3 has 22 residues. For the CDR3, the DNA is TGTGCCAGCAGCTTACCCCGAACTAGCGGGAGCCTCCGGGACGCACCTGCCTACGAGCAGTACTTC. Translation: CASSLPRTSGSLRDAPAYEQYF. Supplemented by reference TRBV13 and TRBJ2-7, the full variable domain reads AAGVIQSPRHLIKEKRETATLKCYPIPRHDTVYWYQQGPGQDPQFLISFYEKMQSDKGSIPDRFSAQQFSDYHSELNMSSLELGDSALYFCASSLPRTSGSLRDAPAYEQYFGPGTRLTVT.

V is TRBV7-9 and J is TRBJ1-6; 7 nucleotides line up with TRBD1. The length of the CDR3 is 14 residues. The germline CDR1 and CDR2 sequences are SEHNR and FQNEAQ (reference sequence). After removal of 4 bases from V and 10 bases from J, the junction contained 7 bases not matched to a gene. This CDR3 is CASSSLDRASPLHF. Written as DNA, the CDR3 is TGTGCCAGCAGCTCCCTCGACAGGGCATCACCCCTCCACTTT.

The chain couples TRBV20-1 to TRBJ2-7; no reliable D call. The V gene's germline CDR1 is DFQATT and CDR2 SNEGSKA (reference sequence). The CDR3 spans 11 residues. The V gene lost 3 bases and the J gene lost 5 bases, with 8 bases spanning the gap. The CDR3: CSARAVNEQYF. The CDR3 bases are TGCAGTGCTAGGGCAGTAAACGAGCAGTACTTC.

The chain links TRBV15 to TRBJ2-7; 9 bases align to TRBD2. The length of the CDR3 is 17 residues. Germline CDR1 reads LNHNV; CDR2 reads YYDKDF (reference sequence). The J segment lost 1 base and the V segment lost 0 bases, leaving 7 bases of the junction unmatched. CDR3 sequence: CATSRDSGLAGSYEQYF. The DNA for the CDR3 is TGTGCCACCAGCAGAGATTCGGGGCTAGCGGGATCCTACGAGCAGTACTTC. The entire variable domain, with the rest obtained from reference TRBV15 and TRBJ2-7, is as follows: DAMVIQNPRYQVTQFGKPVTLSCSQTLNHNVMYWYQQKSSQAPKLLFHYYDKDFNNEADTPDNFQSRRPNTSFCFLDIRSPGLGDTAMYLCATSRDSGLAGSYEQYFGPGTRLTVT.

The chain links TRBV6-5 to TRBJ1-2, with D possibly TRBD1 on 5 matching bases. Deletions cut 7 bases from V and 1 base from J, with 10 bases between. There are 13 residues in the CDR3. Looked up from germline, CDR1 is MNHEY and CDR2 is SVGAGI. The CDR3 coding sequence is TGTGCCAGCAAGGACAACCGTAACTATGGCTACACCTTC. The encoded protein is CASKDNRNYGYTF.

The chain has TRBV5-1 and TRBJ2-1, with TRBD1 matching 7 bases. Per the germline V gene, CDR1 is SGHRS and CDR2 is YFSETQ. The CDR3 runs 15 residues. V lost 0 bases to trimming and J lost 4 bases; unmatched junction nucleotides: 4. The CDR3 DNA sequence: TGCGCCAGCAGCTTGGACGACAGGGAGTACAATGAGCAGTTCTTC. Its protein product is CASSLDDREYNEQFF.

The chain combines TRBV5-6 with TRBJ2-7, with TRBD1 matching over 7 bases. Germline V gene data show CDR1 as SGHDT and CDR2 as YYEEEE. J gave up 5 bases and V 4 bases, and 9 bases lay outside the gene matches. CDR3 size: 14 residues. The CDR3 loop reads CASSTPGQANEQYF. In DNA form, the CDR3 reads TGTGCCAGCAGCACCCCAGGACAGGCTAACGAGCAGTACTTC.

The chain uses TRBV28 and TRBJ2-5, with 11 bases matching TRBD1. Germline V CDR1 and CDR2: MDHEN, SYDVKM. CDR3 size: 20 residues. With 4 bases clipped from V and 2 bases from J, the junction kept 18 bases outside the gene matches. CDR3 in amino acids: CASSSTRTGGHHAGQETQYF. The CDR3 DNA reads as TGTGCCAGCAGTTCCACGCGGACAGGGGGCCACCACGCAGGACAAGAGACCCAGTACTTC. Supplemented by reference TRBV28 and TRBJ2-5, the full variable domain reads DVKVTQSSRYLVKRTGEKVFLECVQDMDHENMFWYRQDPGLGLRLIYFSYDVKMKEKGDIPEGYSVSREKKERFSLILESASTNQTSMYLCASSSTRTGGHHAGQETQYFGPGTRLLVL.

This chain joins TRBV11-2 and TRBJ2-4, with 8 bases matching TRBD1. CDR3 length equals 14 residues. Germline V gene data show CDR1 as SGHAT and CDR2 as FQNNGV. Unmatched junction bases numbered 3, after V lost 3 bases and J lost 5 bases. As DNA, the CDR3 is TGTGCCAGCAGCTTCGGGACAGGTGAAAACATTCAGTACTTC. This gives the protein CASSFGTGENIQYF.

The gene calls are TRBV2 and TRBJ2-7; 8 nucleotides agree with TRBD1. J gave up 5 bases and V 8 bases, and 5 bases lay outside the gene matches. CDR3 size: 12 residues. Germline values: CDR1 SNHLY, CDR2 FYNNEI. CDR3 region: CASHQDRDEQYF. DNA of the CDR3: TGTGCCAGCCATCAGGACAGGGACGAGCAGTACTTC.

This rearrangement joins TRBV6-6 to TRBJ2-7, with 9 bases lining up with TRBD1. V was pared by 2 bases and J by 6 bases, with 8 bases of the junction left unmatched. The CDR3 totals 15 residues. Germline assignment: CDR1 MNHNY and CDR2 SVGAGI (reference sequence). CDR3 amino acids: CASSYGPGQGREQYF. CDR3 DNA: TGTGCCAGCAGTTACGGTCCGGGACAGGGCCGCGAGCAGTACTTC.

The chain links TRBV6-5 to TRBJ1-2, with 7 bases aligning to TRBD1. Losses at the gene ends were 6 bases for V and 2 bases for J; bases not matched to a gene: 9. CDR3 length: 15 residues. Germline V CDR1 and CDR2: MNHEY, SVGAGI. For the CDR3, the DNA is TGTGCCAGCAGACTTACAGGGGCAGAGAACTATGGCTACACCTTC. This sequence encodes CASRLTGAENYGYTF.

The V gene is TRBV27, the J gene TRBJ2-7; D possibly corresponds to TRBD2 (6 bases). The CDR3 is 15 residues long. Between the trimmed V and J ends, which lost 2 bases and 1 base, there was a span of 12 bases. CDR1 MNHEY and CDR2 SMNVEV come from the germline V gene (reference sequence). In nucleotides, the CDR3 is TGTGCCAGCAGTTTAATGGCGGGATTGTCCTACGAGCAGTACTTC. Translating gives CASSLMAGLSYEQYF.

This rearrangement joins TRBV6-5 to TRBJ1-1; D might be TRBD1 (5 bases). The CDR3 has 13 residues. Germline-derived CDR1 and CDR2 are MNHEY and SVGAGI. Trimming took 5 bases from V and 5 from J, leaving 12 bases between them. The CDR3 region is CASSAYRGTEAFF. In nucleotides, the CDR3 is TGTGCCAGCAGTGCTTACCGGGGGACTGAAGCTTTCTTT.

The rearrangement links TRBV7-9 to TRBJ2-3, with D uncertain. The CDR3 covers 15 residues. Between the trimmed V and J ends, which lost 1 base and 0 bases, there was a span of 8 bases. The V gene's germline CDR1 is SEHNR and CDR2 FQNEAQ (reference sequence). CDR3 in amino acids: CASSLGRSSTDTQYF. In DNA, the CDR3 is TGTGCCAGCAGCTTAGGCAGATCTAGCACAGATACGCAGTATTTT. The full variable domain, with the rest looked up from reference TRBV7-9 and TRBJ2-3, is DTGVSQNPRHKITKRGQNVTFRCDPISEHNRLYWYRQTLGQGPEFLTYFQNEAQLEKSRLLSDRFSAERPKGSFSTLEIQRTEQGDSAMYLCASSLGRSSTDTQYFGPGTRLTVL.

The V and J genes are TRBV30 and TRBJ2-1; 7 positions match TRBD2. This CDR3 has 14 residues. J was trimmed by 4 bases and V by 1 base; bases with no gene match: 4. Germline loops: CDR1 GTSNPN, CDR2 SVGIG (reference sequence). CDR3 residues: CAWSAQRGYNEQFF. The CDR3 nucleotides are TGTGCCTGGAGTGCACAGCGGGGATACAATGAGCAGTTCTTC.

The rearrangement links TRBV10-3 to TRBJ1-5; 8 bases agree with TRBD1. The CDR3 has 13 amino acids. The ends lost 6 bases at V and 3 bases at J; junction bases unmatched: 1. CDR1 ENHRY and CDR2 SYGVKD come from the germline V gene. The chain's CDR3 is CAIRGQDNQPQHF. CDR3 in DNA: TGTGCCATCAGGGGACAGGACAATCAGCCCCAGCATTTT.

The V call is TRBV11-3, the J call TRBJ2-5; TRBD2 matches 14 bases. Germline loops: CDR1 SGHNT, CDR2 YENEEA. J gave up 5 bases and V 4 bases, and 12 bases lay outside the gene matches. The CDR3 is 18 amino acids. The CDR3 DNA reads TGTGCCAGCAGCTCGGGGACTAGCGGGAGCGCAGGCTGGGAGACCCAGTACTTC. It specifies CASSSGTSGSAGWETQYF.

The CDR3 region is CASSQLITLRREGPTDTQYF. The DNA for the CDR3 is TGTGCCAGCAGCCAACTCATTACGCTCCGGCGGGAGGGCCCCACAGATACGCAGTATTTT. This chain connects TRBV13 to TRBJ2-3; 9 bases are a match to TRBD2. Germline loops: CDR1 PRHDT, CDR2 FYEKMQ (reference sequence). The CDR3 length is 20 residues. V dropped 5 bases and J dropped 2; count of bases not matched to a gene: 20.